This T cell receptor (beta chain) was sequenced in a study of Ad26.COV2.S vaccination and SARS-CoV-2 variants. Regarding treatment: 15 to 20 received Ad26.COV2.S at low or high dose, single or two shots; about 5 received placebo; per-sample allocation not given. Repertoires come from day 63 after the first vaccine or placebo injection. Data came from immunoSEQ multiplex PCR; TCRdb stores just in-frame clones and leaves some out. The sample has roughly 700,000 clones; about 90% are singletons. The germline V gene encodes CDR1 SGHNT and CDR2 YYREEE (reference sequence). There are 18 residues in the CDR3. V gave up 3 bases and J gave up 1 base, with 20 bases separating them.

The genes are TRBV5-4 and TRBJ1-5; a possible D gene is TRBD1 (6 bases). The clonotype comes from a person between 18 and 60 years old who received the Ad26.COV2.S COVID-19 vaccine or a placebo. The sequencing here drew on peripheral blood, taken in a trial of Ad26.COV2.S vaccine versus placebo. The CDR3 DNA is TGTGCCAGCAGCTATCTCCCGCGGGGGCTCGAAAGCAATCAGCCCCAGCATTTT. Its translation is CASSYLPRGLESNQPQHF.